The sequence of this T cell receptor (beta chain) was determined in a study of blood T cell repertoires in COVID-19. Using immunoSEQ multiplex PCR, the repertoire was profiled, and TCRdb retains in-frame clones only, with some absent. This sample has approximately 210,000 clones; approximately 84% occur once, and the top ten carry less than 6.5%. The CDR3 runs 15 residues. The germline gives CDR1 SGHTA, CDR2 FQGTGA. The V segment lost 4 bases and the J segment 6 bases; nucleotides outside the gene matches: 7. The TCR was taken from a woman aged 70-85 years with active or convalescent COVID-19. Sequencing input: peripheral blood. The rearrangement uses TRBV7-3 and TRBJ2-1, with TRBD2 matching 9 bases. The CDR3 sequence is CASSSVAGAPNEQFF. DNA of the CDR3: TGTGCCAGCAGCTCGGTAGCGGGAGCCCCCAATGAGCAGTTCTTC.